This passage covers 5 T cell receptor beta chains from one sample sequenced in a study of blood T cell repertoires in COVID-19. TCRdb's table, derived via immunoSEQ multiplex PCR, lists solely in-frame clones and lacks some. The table records about 58,000 clones, 80% to 95% of them present only once. Material for sequencing was peripheral blood. These receptors were taken from a man aged 50-59 years with active COVID-19.

This chain links TRBV11-2 with TRBJ2-4; a weak D match, TRBD2 (6 bases). Germline CDR1 and CDR2: SGHAT and FQNNGV. Deletions cut 3 bases from V and 10 bases from J, with 16 bases between. The CDR3 covers 14 residues. CDR3 DNA sequence: TGTGCCAGCAGCTTGCCGGGACTTTGGGTTATTCAGTACTTC. This gives the protein CASSLPGLWVIQYF. Filled out from reference TRBV11-2 and TRBJ2-4, the complete variable domain reads EAGVAQSPRYKIIEKRQSVAFWCNPISGHATLYWYQQILGQGPKLLIQFQNNGVVDDSQLPKDRFSAERLKGVDSTLKIQPAKLEDSAVYLCASSLPGLWVIQYFGAGTRLSVL.

J is TRBJ2-1 and V is TRBV19, with D perhaps TRBD2 (6 bases). Germline V gene sequence: CDR1 LNHDA, CDR2 SQIVND (reference sequence). This CDR3 is 14 amino acids long. V was clipped by 3 bases and J by 7 bases, with 13 bases between them. The CDR3 DNA reads as TGTGCCAGTAGTATCGGAGGGAGAGGGAATGAGCAGTTCTTC. This encodes CASSIGGRGNEQFF.

The count of this clone is one. J is TRBJ1-2 and V is TRBV7-8; TRBD1 is a possible D gene (5 bases). Germline V CDR1 and CDR2: SGHVS, FQNEAQ. Trimming shortened V by 1 base and J by 8 bases, and 14 bases separated the two germline ends. This CDR3 is built from 14 residues. In DNA, the CDR3 is TGTGCCAGCAGCTTAGGTGCAGGGAAGGAGGGCTACACCTTC. Its protein is CASSLGAGKEGYTF.

The chain is built from TRBV28 and TRBJ2-5, with D hard to call. V was trimmed by 4 bases and J by 5 bases, leaving 8 bases between them. The V gene's germline CDR1 is MDHEN and CDR2 SYDVKM. The CDR3 totals 12 residues. In DNA form, the CDR3 reads TGTGCCAGCAGTTCTCCCCCGGAGACCCAGTACTTC. Protein product: CASSSPPETQYF.

The rearrangement links TRBV6-5 to TRBJ2-7; possibly TRBD2 for D (7 bases). CDR3 length: 14 amino acids. V lost 6 bases and J 6 bases, leaving 18 bases between the germline ends. Per the germline V gene, CDR1 is MNHEY and CDR2 is SVGAGI. The CDR3 DNA sequence: TGTGCCAGCAGGGGTCGGGGGGCAGTAAGCGAGCAGTACTTC. It encodes CASRGRGAVSEQYF.